The 19 T cell receptor beta chains presented below share a single source sample, sequenced in a study of OX40 agonist ivuxolimab in advanced cancers. Assay used: immunoSEQ multiplex PCR; TCRdb lists only in-frame clones, some missing. The table includes about 63,000 clones, around 81% detected once. The sample was CD4+ or CD8+ T cells sorted from blood, taken in a trial of the OX40 agonist ivuxolimab. These TCRs come from an adult with an advanced solid tumor such as melanoma, head and neck, liver or kidney cancer.

This sequence joins TRBV2 and TRBJ1-4, with a tentative D call TRBD1 (6 bases). The V end lost 6 bases, the J end lost 8 bases, and 13 bases lay between the germline ends. The CDR3 is 13 amino acids. The germline CDR1 and CDR2 sequences are SNHLY and FYNNEI. CDR3 sequence (DNA): TGTGCCAGCAGGGGAGGAGGGGGAGAAAAACTGTTTTTT. Protein sequence: CASRGGGGEKLFF.

As DNA, the CDR3 is TGTGCCAGCAGCGTCAGCCGGGGGGGGGCGTCGTTCTTC. Its protein is CASSVSRGGASFF. This chain links TRBV11-2 with TRBJ2-1; 8 nucleotides match TRBD2. V lost 5 bases to trimming and J lost 15 bases; unmatched junction nucleotides: 12. Germline assignment: CDR1 SGHAT and CDR2 FQNNGV. The length of the CDR3 is 13 residues.

V usage is TRBV4-3 and J usage is TRBJ1-3; D ambiguous. Trimming took 3 bases from V and 0 from J, leaving 15 bases between them. Germline lookup yields CDR1 LGHNA and CDR2 YSLEER. The CDR3 covers 17 residues. CDR3 loop: CASSQLKSGSSGNTIYF. The CDR3, as DNA: TGCGCCAGCAGCCAGCTCAAGTCCGGGAGCTCTGGAAACACCATATATTTT.

V usage is TRBV5-1 and J usage is TRBJ1-1; the match to TRBD1 covers 10 bases. Germline V gives CDR1 SGHRS, CDR2 YFSETQ. The CDR3 is 17 residues long. The junction had 9 bases not matched to a gene; V was cut back by 3 bases and J by 1 base. This chain's CDR3 is CASSSDRGRVGNTEAFF. In nucleotides, the CDR3 is TGCGCCAGCAGCTCCGACAGGGGGCGCGTGGGGAACACTGAAGCTTTCTTT.

This chain uses TRBV14 with TRBJ2-7; 12 positions agree with TRBD2. Per the germline V gene, CDR1 is SGHDN and CDR2 is FVKESK. CDR3 length equals 18 residues. V was pared by 1 base and J by 4 bases, with 11 bases of the junction left unmatched. The CDR3 region is CASSQVGLLAGGGYEQYF. The CDR3 DNA follows: TGTGCCAGCAGCCAAGTGGGACTACTAGCGGGGGGCGGATACGAGCAGTACTTC.

This CDR3 reads CASSFDRGAGQPQHF. DNA for the CDR3: TGTGCCAGCAGTTTTGACAGGGGAGCGGGTCAGCCCCAGCATTTT. The chain uses TRBV2 and TRBJ1-5; 8 positions match TRBD1. With V trimmed by 5 bases and J by 6 bases, 9 bases remained unmatched. The germline gives CDR1 SNHLY, CDR2 FYNNEI. This CDR3 is built from 15 residues.

V gene TRBV6-1 combines with J gene TRBJ1-1; no firm D call. Trimming removed 4 bases from V and 3 bases from J, with 12 bases in between. The CDR3 totals 14 residues. Looked up from germline, CDR1 is MNHNS and CDR2 is SASEGT. CDR3 nucleotide sequence: TGTGCCAGCAGTGCCCTGGGTGGGGACACTGAAGCTTTCTTT. It yields the protein CASSALGGDTEAFF.

This rearrangement joins TRBV19 to TRBJ1-6; TRBD1 matches 7 bases. Germline CDR1 and CDR2: LNHDA and SQIVND (reference sequence). V was clipped by 11 bases and J by 10 bases; unmatched bases: 14. CDR3 size: 14 residues. In nucleotides, the CDR3 is TGTGCCCCAAGGGGGAGGCAAGGGGGCTCACCCCTCCACTTT. This gives the protein CAPRGRQGGSPLHF.

This clone has more than one count but fewer than ten. The chain uses TRBV21-1 and TRBJ2-4. TRBV21-1 represents a pseudogene. The CDR3 has 13 residues. CDR3 loop: CASNPLAKNIQYF. DNA of the CDR3: TGTGCCAGCAACCCCTTGGCCAAAAACATTCAGTACTTC.

Only a few counts were recorded for this clone. The rearrangement joins TRBV11-3 to TRBJ1-1, with D hard to call. The ends were cut back, 2 bases at V and 3 bases at J, with 10 bases in the middle. This CDR3 has 14 residues. Per germline, CDR1 SGHNT and CDR2 YENEEA. DNA of the CDR3: TGTGCCAGCAGCTTAAACGGGGAGTACACTGAAGCTTTCTTT. Protein sequence: CASSLNGEYTEAFF.

V usage is TRBV29-1 and J usage is TRBJ1-1, with TRBD1 identical over 7 bases. This CDR3 has 14 amino acids. V lost 5 bases and J lost 7; bases outside the gene matches: 13. CDR1 and CDR2 (germline): SQVTM, ANQGSEA. The CDR3 loop reads CSVSTGRGPGEAFF. The CDR3 region has the DNA TGCAGCGTTTCGACAGGGAGGGGCCCCGGTGAAGCTTTCTTT.

This clone has only one observation. This chain uses TRBV6-1 with TRBJ2-7, with TRBD1 identical over 8 bases. The CDR3 has 13 amino acids. From germline, CDR1 is MNHNS and CDR2 SASEGT. Losses at the gene ends were 7 bases for V and 2 bases for J; bases not matched to a gene: 4. The DNA of the CDR3 is TGTGCCAGCACGGGACAGGCTACCTACGAGCAGTACTTC. It specifies CASTGQATYEQYF.

This chain joins TRBV14 and TRBJ1-4; D is uncertain. Germline V lookup: CDR1 SGHDN, CDR2 FVKESK. CDR3 length: 15 amino acids. The V and J ends lost 2 bases and 1 base respectively, with 8 bases between them. CDR3 coding DNA: TGTGCCAGCAGCCAACAACAGCAAACTAATGAAAAACTGTTTTTT. Protein: CASSQQQQTNEKLFF.

This clone was seen just once. The chain joins TRBV27 to TRBJ2-5, with TRBD2 identical over 14 bases. CDR3 length equals 15 residues. CDR1 and CDR2 (germline): MNHEY, SMNVEV (reference sequence). V dropped 6 bases and J dropped 5; count of bases not matched to a gene: 5. The CDR3 DNA is TGTGCCAGCAGGACTAGCGGGGGGGCCTCGGAGACCCAGTACTTC. The encoded protein is CASRTSGGASETQYF.

The gene calls are TRBV10-2 and TRBJ2-5, with a weak D call TRBD2 (5 bases). Per germline, CDR1 WSHSY and CDR2 SAAADI. The CDR3 has 13 residues. The germline V and J ends were trimmed by 4 bases and 7 bases, with 13 bases remaining between them. The CDR3 is CASSGSGLGTQYF. CDR3 DNA: TGCGCCAGCAGTGGTAGTGGACTTGGGACCCAGTACTTC.

This clone has a single count. The chain carries TRBV6-1 and TRBJ1-1, with 8 bases that match TRBD1. Trimming took 7 bases from V and 2 from J; bases not matched to a gene: 6. The CDR3 is 14 residues long. CDR1 is MNHNS, CDR2 SASEGT, per germline. The DNA of the CDR3 is TGTGCCAGCAAACTGGGACAGGTAAACACTGAAGCTTTCTTT. Translating gives CASKLGQVNTEAFF.

CDR3 nucleotides: TGTGCCAGCAGTGCCGCTTTCCTCGGGGAGCTGTTTTTT. This translates into CASSAAFLGELFF. The chain joins TRBV6-6 to TRBJ2-2, with D unresolved. Trimming removed 5 bases at V and 7 bases at J, with 11 bases between. Germline V CDR1 and CDR2: MNHNY, SVGAGI (reference sequence). This CDR3 is 13 amino acids long.

The V call is TRBV29-1, the J call TRBJ1-1, with TRBD1 identical over 7 bases. This CDR3 is 13 amino acids long. The germline V gene has CDR1 SQVTM and CDR2 ANQGSEA. V shed 7 bases and J 4 bases; nucleotides not matched to a gene: 9. CDR3 coding DNA: TGCAGCGCTCGGGACAGTCAAATCACTGAAGCTTTCTTT. As protein: CSARDSQITEAFF.

The chain is built from TRBV6-5 and TRBJ2-1, with unresolved D. From germline, CDR1 is MNHEY and CDR2 SVGAGI. V was pared by 2 bases and J by 10 bases, with 12 bases between. The CDR3 is 13 residues long. CDR3 DNA: TGTGCCAGCAGTTACGACGAGGCAGGAGAGCAGTTCTTC. This codes for CASSYDEAGEQFF.